Presented here are 15 T cell receptor beta chains from one specimen sequenced in a study of T-cell memory formation after mild COVID-19. TCRdb recomputed calls from the 5' RACE reads with MiXCR, one row per CDR3 protein. The data contain about 400,000 distinct CDR3 sequences, 23% of them seen just once; the ten biggest clones take up about 12%. The sequencing input was PBMCs or a T cell subset sorted from them (not recorded which). All receptors derive from an adult woman who had mild COVID-19 (a few samples of this study predate the infection). Cell type and time point are not known.

This chain connects TRBV6-1 to TRBJ1-5; 7 bases match TRBD1. Per the germline V gene, CDR1 is MNHNS and CDR2 is SASEGT. V lost 0 bases, J lost 5 bases, and 4 bases stayed unmatched. The CDR3 has 15 residues. The chain's CDR3 is CASSEAVGGYQPQHF. As DNA, the CDR3 is TGTGCCAGCAGTGAAGCGGTAGGGGGCTATCAGCCCCAGCATTTT.

In its sample, this clonotype was seen a few times. J is TRBJ1-2 and V is TRBV20-1; D gene ambiguous. The CDR3 loop spans 13 amino acids. In germline, CDR1 is DFQATT, CDR2 SNEGSKA (reference sequence). V lost 6 bases, J lost 0 bases, and 11 bases lay in between. CDR3 protein: CSASTTSNYGYTF. CDR3 DNA sequence: TGCAGTGCCTCGACAACTTCTAACTATGGCTACACCTTC.

The gene calls are TRBV16 and TRBJ2-7; 7 positions agree with TRBD1. CDR3 size: 14 residues. CDR1 is KGHSY and CDR2 is FQNENV in the germline V gene. After removal of 5 bases from V and 4 bases from J, the junction contained 8 bases not matched to a gene. The CDR3 protein is CASSYLDRAYEQYF. The CDR3 DNA reads TGTGCCAGCAGCTACCTAGACAGGGCTTACGAGCAGTACTTC.

This clonotype has a handful of counts. V is TRBV7-8 and J is TRBJ1-1; D not resolved. Deletions cut 2 bases from V and 4 bases from J, with 11 bases between. CDR1 SGHVS and CDR2 FQNEAQ come from the germline V gene. The CDR3 totals 14 residues. The CDR3 protein is CASSLRVGSTEAFF. The CDR3, as DNA: TGTGCCAGCAGCTTACGGGTAGGGAGCACTGAAGCTTTCTTT.

V is TRBV3-1 and J is TRBJ2-5; the D gene could be TRBD1 or TRBD2 (7 bases each). Per germline, CDR1 LGHDT and CDR2 YNNKEL (reference sequence). V was trimmed by 4 bases and J by 4 bases, leaving 22 bases between them. The CDR3 extends over 17 amino acids. CDR3 DNA: TGTGCCAGCAGCCGAGAGGGCGGCAGGGGGGGCGGAGAGACCCAGTACTTC. It translates to CASSREGGRGGGETQYF.

The V and J genes are TRBV29-1 and TRBJ2-7; TRBD1 is a possible D gene (6 bases). CDR1 SQVTM and CDR2 ANQGSEA come from the germline V gene. The CDR3 sequence is 12 residues long. V lost 6 bases, J lost 5 bases, and 14 bases lay in between. CDR3 DNA sequence: TGCAGCGTCCCGGGACACCGAAACGAGCAGTACTTC. It is translated as CSVPGHRNEQYF.

This clonotype was seen many times. The chain uses TRBV4-2 and TRBJ2-7; D is undetermined. V lost 0 bases and J 6 bases, leaving 24 bases between the germline ends. This CDR3 has 18 residues. Germline lookup yields CDR1 LGHNA and CDR2 YNFKEQ. The CDR3 here is CASSQDRPSQSPYSEQYF. The CDR3 DNA follows: TGTGCCAGCAGCCAAGATCGTCCCTCCCAGTCACCATACTCCGAGCAGTACTTC.

In this sample, this clonotype turned up many times. This sequence joins TRBV4-1 and TRBJ2-3, with 12 bases fitting TRBD2. The CDR3 is 18 amino acids. The germline V gene encodes CDR1 MGHRA and CDR2 YSYEKL. J lost 1 base, V lost 2 bases, and 7 bases had no gene match. The CDR3 loop is CASSQRLAGGLGTDTQYF. The CDR3 DNA follows: TGCGCCAGCAGCCAAAGGCTAGCGGGGGGGCTGGGCACAGATACGCAGTATTTT.

The chain is built from TRBV5-4 and TRBJ2-1, with 7 nucleotides matching TRBD2. J lost 0 bases, V lost 3 bases, and 6 bases had no gene match. The CDR3 length is 16 residues. Germline CDR1 is SGHNT and CDR2 is YYREEE (reference sequence). CDR3 DNA: TGTGCCAGCAGCTCACGTCTAGCGGACTCCTACAATGAGCAGTTCTTC. This codes for CASSSRLADSYNEQFF.

The J gene is TRBJ1-1, the V gene TRBV12-3 or TRBV12-4; 7 nucleotides line up with TRBD1. V trimming: 5 bases; J trimming: 2 bases; junction bases outside the gene matches: 8. CDR3 length: 15 amino acids. This CDR3 is CASSLPRQGNTEAFF. The CDR3 region has the DNA TGTGCCAGCAGTCTTCCCCGACAGGGTAACACTGAAGCTTTCTTT.

This sequence joins TRBV9 and TRBJ2-5; D not resolved. From germline, CDR1 is SGDLS and CDR2 YYNGEE. This CDR3 has 14 residues. V lost 5 bases to trimming and J lost 4 bases, with 15 bases between them. CDR3 loop: CASRPVTSGETQYF. The CDR3 DNA reads TGTGCCAGCAGGCCAGTCACCTCGGGAGAGACCCAGTACTTC.

The rearrangement joins TRBV28 to TRBJ2-7; a weak D match, TRBD2 (8 bases). The V and J ends lost 11 bases and 0 bases respectively, with 17 bases between them. Per the germline V gene, CDR1 is MDHEN and CDR2 is SYDVKM. The CDR3 totals 14 residues. The CDR3 DNA follows: TGTGCCCCGGGAGGGGGCCCTATCTCCTACGAGCAGTACTTC. Its translation is CAPGGGPISYEQYF.

V gene TRBV3-1 combines with J gene TRBJ2-7, with D perhaps being TRBD1 or TRBD2 (5 bases each). The germline V and J ends were trimmed by 4 bases and 2 bases, with 9 bases remaining between them. This CDR3 comprises 13 residues. Germline-derived CDR1 and CDR2 are LGHDT and YNNKEL (reference sequence). CDR3 nucleotides: TGTGCCAGCAGCCCGAGAGGGGCCTACGAGCAGTACTTC. The encoded protein is CASSPRGAYEQYF.

This chain uses TRBV4-3 with TRBJ1-4, with D uncertain. Germline CDR1 and CDR2: LGHNA and YSLEER. The CDR3 covers 16 residues. Trimming pared 4 bases from V and 6 bases from J, leaving 18 bases between. CDR3 sequence: CASSPLPSTGDEKLFF. As DNA, the CDR3 is TGCGCCAGCAGCCCGCTCCCCTCGACGGGAGATGAAAAACTGTTTTTT.

This clonotype was observed a few times. This chain's CDR3 is CASSPGLLTDTQYF. Written as DNA, the CDR3 is TGTGCCAGCAGCCCGGGACTCCTCACAGATACGCAGTATTTT. The gene calls are TRBV28 and TRBJ2-3, with D possibly TRBD2 on 6 matching bases. The CDR3 is made up of 14 amino acids. Germline assignment: CDR1 MDHEN and CDR2 SYDVKM. Trimming removed 6 bases from V and 2 bases from J, with 12 bases in between.